These 28 T cell receptor beta chains originate from one sample sequenced in a study of T cell repertoires in cytomegalovirus infection (dated by TCRdb to 2018 to 2020). Read against the paper, the sample's treatment or condition label means: in vitro stimulation with specific CMV peptide epitopes to enrich CMV-specific T cells. No cognate antigen is known for these TCRs. The sample was run on an Illumina HiSeq 1500. Starting from the raw public reads, TCRdb applied fastp trimming at Q25, assembled clones with MiXCR and retained in-frame beta chains. Entries are consolidated by CDR3 protein sequence, retaining the most common genes and DNA. For this sample there are approximately 600,000 distinct CDR3 sequences; 35% to 50% appear just once. The ten most abundant clones make up 40% to 60% of the sample. The sample consisted of cultured PBMCs, taken from culture after CMV antigen stimulation. The receptors shown here come from a human donor in good health (CMV status not recorded). Some clones in this sample may be carry-over from other donors' samples.

This clonotype was observed a few times. The chain employs TRBV11-2 and TRBJ1-1; D ambiguous. CDR3 size: 11 residues. CDR1 is SGHAT and CDR2 is FQNNGV in the germline V gene. V dropped 6 bases and J dropped 11 bases, with 13 bases sitting between them. The CDR3 protein is CASRRWDPAFF. CDR3 bases: TGTGCCAGCAGAAGGTGGGATCCGGCTTTCTTT. Supplemented by reference TRBV11-2 and TRBJ1-1, the full variable domain reads EAGVAQSPRYKIIEKRQSVAFWCNPISGHATLYWYQQILGQGPKLLIQFQNNGVVDDSQLPKDRFSAERLKGVDSTLKIQPAKLEDSAVYLCASRRWDPAFFGQGTRLTVV.

This clonotype has more than one count but fewer than ten. The CDR3 DNA reads as TGTGCCAGCAGCTTAAGCGAAGTCTACGAGCAGTACTTC. Amino acids: CASSLSEVYEQYF. V usage is TRBV7-2 and J usage is TRBJ2-7; D is uncertain. With 2 bases removed from V and 3 bases from J, the gap between germline ends came to 8 bases. Germline loops: CDR1 SGHTA, CDR2 FQGNSA. CDR3 size: 13 residues.

The chain recombines TRBV6-2 or TRBV6-3 with TRBJ1-2; D remains unclear. V was clipped by 5 bases and J by 4 bases, with 17 bases between them. CDR1 is MNHEY, CDR2 SVGEGT, per germline. The CDR3 runs 15 residues. CDR3 DNA: TGTGCCAGCAGTGAATCCAGACACCGGGGCTATGGCTACACCTTC. Translation gives CASSESRHRGYGYTF.

This clonotype was observed a handful of times. This rearrangement joins TRBV7-9 to TRBJ2-7; the match to TRBD1 covers 7 bases. Germline lookup yields CDR1 SEHNR and CDR2 FQNEAQ (reference sequence). Trimming took 5 bases from V and 0 from J; bases not matched to a gene: 7. There are 15 residues in the CDR3. The CDR3 loop reads CASSLYRDSSYEQYF. The CDR3 region has the DNA TGTGCCAGCAGCCTCTACCGGGACAGCTCCTACGAGCAGTACTTC.

The V and J genes are TRBV23-1 and TRBJ2-4; 7 bases map to TRBD1. TRBV23-1 is given ORF status, its function remaining uncertain. The CDR3 has 15 amino acids. The V gene end was trimmed by 7 bases and the J gene end by 2 bases; junction bases not matched to a gene: 8. The CDR3 region is CASNFTGASKNIQYF. The CDR3 region has the DNA TGCGCCAGCAATTTTACAGGGGCGTCCAAAAACATTCAGTACTTC.

The chain recombines TRBV11-2 with TRBJ1-2, with no clear D. Germline CDR1 is SGHAT and CDR2 is FQNNGV. The V end lost 5 bases, the J end lost 7 bases, and 17 bases lay between the germline ends. CDR3 size: 14 residues. This CDR3 reads CASSPMGPRTGYTF. The CDR3 DNA sequence: TGTGCCAGCAGCCCGATGGGTCCCAGGACTGGCTACACCTTC.

The rearrangement joins TRBV7-9 to TRBJ1-2; no clear D gene. The CDR3 is 13 residues long. Germline-derived CDR1 and CDR2 are SEHNR and FQNEAQ (reference sequence). V was pared by 3 bases and J by 6 bases, with 11 bases between. The CDR3 spells CASSFGLDDGYTF. CDR3 coding DNA: TGTGCCAGCAGCTTCGGGTTGGATGATGGCTACACCTTC.

The J gene is TRBJ2-1, the V gene TRBV7-6; D may be TRBD2 (5 bases). V was shortened by 4 bases and J by 9 bases, with 13 bases between the two germline ends. The CDR3 is 13 residues long. In germline, CDR1 is SGHVS, CDR2 FNYEAQ. The CDR3: CASSSLGLREQFF. The CDR3 nucleotides are TGTGCCAGCAGCTCCCTCGGACTTCGTGAGCAGTTCTTC.

The rearrangement links TRBV12-3 or TRBV12-4 to TRBJ2-3; no reliable D call. CDR3 size: 14 residues. The V end lost 3 bases, the J end lost 2 bases, and 9 bases lay between the germline ends. The CDR3 nucleotides are TGTGCCAGCAGTTTTATCGACTCCACAGATACGCAGTATTTT. It translates to CASSFIDSTDTQYF.

This clonotype was seen only once. The chain links TRBV15 to TRBJ2-5; D ambiguous. The CDR3 extends over 12 amino acids. Trimming cost V 1 base and J 7 bases, with 7 bases left between them. Germline loops: CDR1 LNHNV, CDR2 YYDKDF (reference sequence). For the CDR3, the DNA is TGTGCCACCAGCAGAGGGCCACGGACCCAGTACTTC. As protein: CATSRGPRTQYF.

The chain is built from TRBV7-6 and TRBJ1-3; 7 bases fit TRBD1. V was clipped by 2 bases and J by 0 bases; unmatched bases: 10. Germline CDR1 SGHVS, CDR2 FNYEAQ. CDR3 length equals 18 residues. DNA of the CDR3: TGTGCCAGCAGCTTATTCCCGGGACAGCCGAGCTCTGGAAACACCATATATTTT. It encodes CASSLFPGQPSSGNTIYF.

The CDR3 loop is CASSTQRDTQYF. In DNA form, the CDR3 reads TGTGCCAGCAGCACACAGCGGGATACGCAGTATTTT. V usage is TRBV7-9 and J usage is TRBJ2-3; perhaps TRBD2 as D (5 bases). V lost 5 bases to trimming and J lost 6 bases, with 9 bases between them. This CDR3 is built from 12 residues. Germline loops: CDR1 SEHNR, CDR2 FQNEAQ (reference sequence). Full variable domain (rest looked up from reference TRBV7-9 and TRBJ2-3): DTGVSQNPRHKITKRGQNVTFRCDPISEHNRLYWYRQTLGQGPEFLTYFQNEAQLEKSRLLSDRFSAERPKGSFSTLEIQRTEQGDSAMYLCASSTQRDTQYFGPGTRLTVL.

This clonotype occurred many times. This chain joins TRBV7-9 and TRBJ2-3; D might be TRBD1 (6 bases). Trimming took 1 base from V and 0 from J, leaving 14 bases between them. The CDR3 has 17 amino acids. Germline assignment: CDR1 SEHNR and CDR2 FQNEAQ (reference sequence). The CDR3 DNA reads as TGTGCCAGCAGCTTAGGCAGGACAGTGACTAGCACAGATACGCAGTATTTT. Encoded protein: CASSLGRTVTSTDTQYF.

This chain links TRBV2 with TRBJ2-7, with 10 bases aligning to TRBD1. The V gene's germline CDR1 is SNHLY and CDR2 FYNNEI. Trimming removed 4 bases from V and 4 bases from J; junction bases left unmatched: 4. The CDR3 runs to 14 residues. The CDR3 region is CASSVDRGWYEQYF. CDR3 DNA: TGTGCCAGCAGTGTGGACAGGGGGTGGTACGAGCAGTACTTC.

The J gene is TRBJ2-1, the V gene TRBV20-1, with 11 bases matching TRBD2. The trim removed 6 bases at V and 7 bases at J, leaving 11 bases unmatched. CDR3 length equals 15 residues. Germline values: CDR1 DFQATT, CDR2 SNEGSKA (reference sequence). CDR3 DNA sequence: TGCAGTGCCTATACCACTAGCGGGAGTGGAAATGAGCAGTTCTTC. Protein: CSAYTTSGSGNEQFF.

In its sample, this clonotype was seen a few times. The chain joins TRBV18 to TRBJ2-5; D may be TRBD1 or TRBD2 (5 bases each). Germline V gene data show CDR1 as KGHSH and CDR2 as LQKENI. V was cut by 6 bases and J by 1 base, with 21 bases left in between. The CDR3 is 17 amino acids. CDR3 protein: CASSPPGSRGGQETQYF. For the CDR3, the DNA is TGTGCCAGCTCGCCCCCTGGGTCCCGGGGCGGCCAAGAGACCCAGTACTTC.

J is TRBJ2-7 and V is TRBV6-6; D remains ambiguous. V lost 2 bases and J lost 2, with 4 bases in between. CDR1 and CDR2 from the germline V gene are MNHNY and SVGAGI (reference sequence). The CDR3 sequence is 12 residues long. Here the CDR3 DNA reads TGTGCCAGCAGTTACACTCCCTACGAGCAGTACTTC. Its protein is CASSYTPYEQYF.

This clonotype was seen a few times. The chain recombines TRBV27 with TRBJ2-1, with 7 bases matching TRBD2. The junction had 23 bases not matched to a gene; V was cut back by 6 bases and J by 9 bases. From germline, CDR1 is MNHEY and CDR2 SMNVEV (reference sequence). The CDR3 sequence is 18 residues long. The CDR3 sequence is CASSLEGFAGAPEGEQFF. CDR3 coding DNA: TGTGCCAGCAGCCTTGAGGGGTTTGCGGGAGCCCCCGAGGGTGAGCAGTTCTTC.

J is TRBJ1-1 and V is TRBV12-3 or TRBV12-4; maybe TRBD1 (6 bases). V was pared by 4 bases and J by 6 bases, with 12 bases between. The CDR3 covers 13 residues. The CDR3 sequence: CASSYRVEAEAFF. As DNA, the CDR3 is TGTGCCAGCAGTTACAGGGTGGAGGCTGAAGCTTTCTTT.

The gene calls are TRBV2 and TRBJ1-5, with D perhaps TRBD1 (5 bases). This CDR3 is built from 16 residues. Germline CDR1 SNHLY, CDR2 FYNNEI. Trimming removed 4 bases at V and 2 bases at J, with 15 bases between. The CDR3 nucleotides read TGTGCCAGCAGTGGACAGTCCTTCCGTGGCAATCAGCCCCAGCATTTT. Translation gives CASSGQSFRGNQPQHF.

In this sample, this clonotype turned up once. DNA of the CDR3: TGCGCCAGCAGCTCGGTACCAAGCTCTGGAAACACCATATATTTT. Its translation is CASSSVPSSGNTIYF. The chain recombines TRBV4-1 with TRBJ1-3; D gene unclear. The CDR3 loop spans 15 amino acids. Trimming left V 5 bases short and J 0 bases short, with 11 bases between. CDR1 is MGHRA, CDR2 YSYEKL, per germline.

The table lists this clonotype with many counts. V usage is TRBV7-2 and J usage is TRBJ2-7; D might be TRBD2 (6 bases). Germline V gene data show CDR1 as SGHTA and CDR2 as FQGNSA. Trimming removed 3 bases at V and 4 bases at J, with 19 bases between. This CDR3 has 16 residues. The CDR3 sequence: CASSLANRPSDYEQYF. The CDR3 bases are TGTGCCAGCAGCTTGGCGAATCGGCCTAGCGATTACGAGCAGTACTTC.

The rearrangement joins TRBV28 to TRBJ1-5; D is perhaps TRBD1 (5 bases). The CDR3 totals 12 residues. Germline V CDR1 and CDR2: MDHEN, SYDVKM. The V and J ends lost 11 bases and 2 bases respectively, with 10 bases between them. This chain's CDR3 is CAFQGRNQPQHF. In nucleotides, the CDR3 is TGTGCCTTCCAGGGACGCAATCAGCCCCAGCATTTT.

The rearrangement uses TRBV12-3 or TRBV12-4 and TRBJ1-2; D gene unclear. The CDR3 contains 13 residues. Trimming shortened V by 7 bases and J by 4 bases, and 13 bases separated the two germline ends. The CDR3 here is CASTGGARYGYTF. The CDR3, as DNA: TGTGCCAGCACCGGCGGAGCCCGCTATGGCTACACCTTC.

The chain carries TRBV20-1 and TRBJ2-7; D is perhaps TRBD1 or TRBD2 (6 bases each). This CDR3 spans 18 amino acids. The V gene's germline CDR1 is DFQATT and CDR2 SNEGSKA (reference sequence). Trimming removed 6 bases from V and 0 bases from J, with 27 bases in between. In DNA, the CDR3 is TGCAGTGCATCCACGACGGGGGAATGGGGACAAAGCTCCTACGAGCAGTACTTC. Translated: CSASTTGEWGQSSYEQYF.

This clonotype has only a few counts. The chain recombines TRBV7-2 with TRBJ1-1, with D perhaps TRBD1 (5 bases). Germline values: CDR1 SGHTA, CDR2 FQGNSA. Trimming pared 0 bases from V and 8 bases from J, leaving 10 bases between. The length of the CDR3 is 13 residues. The CDR3 DNA follows: TGTGCCAGCAGCTTAGCGTTCGGGGGGGAAGCTTTCTTT. Protein: CASSLAFGGEAFF.

The chain is built from TRBV7-2 and TRBJ2-7, with D possibly matching TRBD1 (6 bases). The CDR3 is 16 amino acids. Looked up from germline, CDR1 is SGHTA and CDR2 is FQGNSA. The germline V and J ends were trimmed by 4 bases and 0 bases, with 16 bases remaining between them. The CDR3 reads CASSSVGGPSSYEQYF. CDR3 nucleotides: TGTGCCAGCAGCTCGGTTGGGGGCCCTAGCTCCTACGAGCAGTACTTC.

This clonotype was detected a few times. The genes are TRBV7-8 and TRBJ1-6; D not resolved. V lost 3 bases and J lost 9, with 9 bases in between. This CDR3 has 13 amino acids. The germline V gene encodes CDR1 SGHVS and CDR2 FQNEAQ. The CDR3 here is CASSLAATSPLHF. DNA of the CDR3: TGTGCCAGCAGCTTGGCAGCCACTTCACCCCTCCACTTT.